This T cell receptor (beta chain) is drawn from a study of T cell clones after liver transplantation. Across the study: In this trial, immunosuppression withdrawal was attempted within 2 years of liver transplant. Draws occurred before transplant, before withdrawal, and after complete or failed withdrawal.

This CDR3 contains 18 residues. V was cut by 3 bases and J by 5 bases, with 24 bases left in between. Germline V gene lookup returns CDR1 SGDLS and CDR2 YYNGEE. TCRdb's table, derived via immunoSEQ multiplex PCR, lists solely in-frame clones and lacks some. Of tens of thousands of clones detected, 80% appear once; the ten largest clones hold approximately 0.79%. The sample here was CD4+ T cells from blood, taken 12 months after liver transplant. The clonotype comes from a human patient who received a liver transplant. A share of the T cells may be of graft donor origin. The V call is TRBV9, the J call TRBJ2-1; D may be TRBD1 or TRBD2 (5 bases each). CDR3 residues: CASSARLGAGILNNEQFF. The DNA for the CDR3 is TGTGCCAGCAGCGCCCGACTCGGGGCGGGTATCTTGAACAATGAGCAGTTCTTC.